The clone carrying this TCR beta chain was counted between two and nine times. As yet, its antigen is unknown. This specimen belongs to a study of cytomegalovirus exposure and HLA in healthy donors. Study results and caveats: The study flagged roughly 150 TCR beta chains as cytomegalovirus-associated.

The length of the CDR3 is 13 residues. Germline V gene lookup returns CDR1 SGHRS and CDR2 YFSETQ. Trimming removed 4 bases from V and 4 bases from J; junction bases left unmatched: 4. Primers: 60 Vbeta forward and 13 Jbeta reverse. Data came from immunoSEQ multiplex PCR; TCRdb stores just in-frame clones and leaves some out. The sample shows about 120,000 clones, approximately 80% of them seen only once. The rearrangement links TRBV5-1 to TRBJ1-1; 7 bases are shared with TRBD1. The source material was PBMCs. The sequence derives from a man aged 25 to 45 in good health and CMV-seropositive. DNA for the CDR3: TGCGCCAGCAGCAACAGGGGAGGCACTGAAGCTTTCTTT. This sequence encodes CASSNRGGTEAFF.